Below, one TCR beta chain is given with its context. Sequencing was performed with immunoSEQ multiplex PCR; in TCRdb, only in-frame clones are kept and a portion is missing. The data contain roughly 71,000 clones, less than 85% of them singletons. Germline assignment: CDR1 SGHRS and CDR2 YFSETQ. CDR3 length: 14 residues. V gave up 4 bases and J gave up 5 bases, with 13 bases separating them. The data derive from a study of blood T cell repertoires in COVID-19. This TCR was recovered from a woman of 80 years or more with acute or convalescent COVID-19. The V call is TRBV5-1, the J call TRBJ2-1; no clear D gene. Sequenced sample: peripheral blood. For the CDR3, the DNA is TGCGCCAGCAGCGCCAGGCCGATGGACAATGAGCAGTTCTTC. As protein: CASSARPMDNEQFF.